One T cell receptor (beta chain) is described in this entry. Its antigen is currently not known. Base qualities were left out, and no much larger clone turns up one base away. The data were taken from a study of OX40 agonist ivuxolimab in advanced cancers. Regarding the research as a whole: Ivuxolimab was a fully human IgG2 agonistic monoclonal antibody targeting the costimulatory receptor OX40 (CD134). Intravenous ivuxolimab was administered to patients every 2 weeks at six dose levels: 0.01, 0.1, 0.3, 1.5, 3 and 10 mg/kg. Of the 52 patients in dose escalation, some 20 had hepatocellular carcinoma, around 15 had melanoma, 9 had renal cell carcinoma and 9 had head and neck cancer. The dose-escalation cohort was 82.7% male with a mean age of roughly 62 years, ranging from roughly 23 to 90. Prior anti-PD-1, anti-PD-L1 or anti-CTLA-4 therapy was permitted, and approximately 42% of dose-escalation patients had received checkpoint inhibitors. Partial responses occurred in three dose-escalation patients: two with cutaneous melanoma and one with hepatocellular carcinoma. Peripheral TCRbeta sequencing aimed to test whether ivuxolimab altered TCR sequence diversity and caused clonal T-cell expansion. The paper describes the monotherapy dose-escalation part (N of about 50 patients) of the phase I trial of ivuxolimab.

The trial excluded patients who had a history of autoimmune disease or were on systemic immunosuppression. In every dose cohort, peripheral blood was drawn for TCR sequencing at baseline, cycle 4 day 1, and cycle 7 day 1. The samples were drawn from a first-in-human, open-label, multicenter phase I dose-escalation trial of ivuxolimab. Adults with locally advanced or metastatic head and neck squamous cell, hepatocellular, melanoma or renal cell carcinoma were enrolled in the trial. Before TCR sequencing, CD4+ T cells and CD8+ T cells were sorted from peripheral blood as separate populations. V is cut back by 3 bases and J by 5 bases, with 5 bases in the junction unmatched. The CDR3, from cysteine to phenylalanine, totals 17 residues. Only CDR3 DNA is held: 51 bases, read in frame from base 1. Per the germline V gene (reference sequence), MNHEY is the CDR1 and SMNVEV is the CDR2. Study-wide findings and limitations: At doses of 0.1 to 3.0 mg/kg, clonal expansion of both CD4+ and CD8+ T cells in blood was seen between baseline and week 6. The antigen specificity of the clonally expanded peripheral T cells was not determined. After ivuxolimab, more expanded clones were found on average in CD8+ T cells than in CD4+ T cells. Low levels of normalized T-cell clonal expansion were also seen in some nonresponding patients. In the 0.1-3.0 mg/kg groups, partial responders had among the lowest normalized peripheral clonal expansion, particularly in CD8+ T cells.

Genomic DNA was extracted from sorted cells for sequencing of the TCRbeta CDR3 region. The immunoSEQ Assay was used to sequence the TCRbeta CDR3 regions. TCRdb re-hosts the immuneACCESS table, in-frame sequences only. Its copies lack some clones; in the studies checked, an unresolved V gene accounts for under half of them, and the cause for the rest is not known. A total of about 120,000 clones appear in this sample, around 90% of them only once. The ten biggest clones cover 0.27% of the sample. This receptor was taken from an adult with an advanced solid tumor such as melanoma, head and neck, liver or kidney cancer. The receptor chain draws on TRBV27 and TRBJ2-1; 15 nucleotides in the junction match TRBD2. Sequences were derived from CD4+ or CD8+ T cells sorted from blood, sampled in a trial of the OX40 agonist ivuxolimab. The DNA is as follows: TGTGCCAGCAGTTTGGGACTAGCGGGGGGTTGGAACAATGAGCAGTTCTTC. Translated, this is CASSLGLAGGWNNEQFF.